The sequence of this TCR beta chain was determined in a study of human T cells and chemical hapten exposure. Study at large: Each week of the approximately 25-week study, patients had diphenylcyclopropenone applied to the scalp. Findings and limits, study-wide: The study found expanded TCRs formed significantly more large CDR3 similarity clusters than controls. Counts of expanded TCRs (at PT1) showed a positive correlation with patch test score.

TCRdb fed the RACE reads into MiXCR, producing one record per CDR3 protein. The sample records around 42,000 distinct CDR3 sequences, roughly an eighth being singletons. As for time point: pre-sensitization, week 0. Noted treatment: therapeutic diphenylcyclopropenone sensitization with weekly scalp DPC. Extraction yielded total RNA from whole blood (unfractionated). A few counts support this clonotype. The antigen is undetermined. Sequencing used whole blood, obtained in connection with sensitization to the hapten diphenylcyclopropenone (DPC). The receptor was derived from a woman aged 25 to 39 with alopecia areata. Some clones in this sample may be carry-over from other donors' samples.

The CDR3 reads CASSLVRLGRQYF. CDR3 sequence (DNA): TGTGCCAGCAGTTTGGTTAGACTGGGACGGCAGTACTTC. This chain links TRBV28 with TRBJ2-7, with D perhaps matching TRBD1 or TRBD2 (5 bases each). This CDR3 contains 13 residues. V dropped 3 bases and J dropped 9 bases, with 15 bases sitting between them. From germline, CDR1 is MDHEN and CDR2 SYDVKM.